These 5 T cell receptor beta chains were all obtained from the same sample, sequenced in a study of stem cell transplantation in POMP-related autoinflammatory disease. Study-wide results and caveats: In patients with PRAID, every analyzed T-cell subset tended to show lower diversity and higher clonality. In PRAID patients, the number of distinct TRB V-J gene pairings was restricted.

These receptors' targets are unknown. Libraries were prepared by immunoSEQ multiplex PCR; TCRdb keeps only in-frame clonotypes and omits some of them. The table shows about 11,000 clones, with approximately 86% occurring only once. Source: CD8+ T cells from PBMCs, taken before stem cell transplantation. The receptor source for this set is a human donor with POMP-related autoinflammation and immune dysregulation (PRAID).

The rearrangement joins TRBV10-2 to TRBJ1-5; 8 bases fit TRBD1. The V segment lost 3 bases and the J segment 0 bases; nucleotides outside the gene matches: 4. The CDR3 runs to 16 residues. Germline CDR1 and CDR2: WSHSY and SAAADI. The CDR3 bases are TGCGCCAGCAGTGACAGGGGGCCGAATAGCAATCAGCCCCAGCATTTT. Its protein is CASSDRGPNSNQPQHF.

This chain links TRBV27 with TRBJ2-1; D is ambiguous. Trimming stripped 1 base from V and 0 bases from J, with 10 bases between. This CDR3 region has 16 residues. Germline assignment: CDR1 MNHEY and CDR2 SMNVEV (reference sequence). The CDR3 DNA is TGTGCCAGCAGTTTATACGGAATGAGCTCCTACAATGAGCAGTTCTTC. Translating it yields CASSLYGMSSYNEQFF.

The V call is TRBV7-2, the J call TRBJ1-3; no reliable D call. Per the germline V gene, CDR1 is SGHTA and CDR2 is FQGNSA. CDR3 length equals 15 residues. With 3 bases removed from V and 3 bases from J, the gap between germline ends came to 12 bases. The CDR3 DNA is TGTGCCAGCAGCTTTTGGCAGGCCTATGGAAACACCATATATTTT. Protein: CASSFWQAYGNTIYF.

V and J are TRBV5-1 and TRBJ2-1; 10 nucleotides match TRBD2. Trimming at V came to 3 bases and at J to 4 bases, leaving 22 bases not matched to a gene. The CDR3 totals 21 residues. Germline CDR1 is SGHRS and CDR2 is YFSETQ. The CDR3 sequence is CASSSEESGGAWMKGYNEQFF. The CDR3 region has the DNA TGCGCCAGCAGCTCCGAGGAGAGCGGGGGGGCTTGGATGAAGGGGTACAATGAGCAGTTCTTC.

The chain combines TRBV30 with TRBJ2-7; D ambiguous. Trimming took 5 bases from V and 0 from J, leaving 5 bases between them. Germline loops: CDR1 GTSNPN, CDR2 SVGIG (reference sequence). The length of the CDR3 is 11 residues. The CDR3 DNA sequence: TGTGCCTGGGGGTACTCCTACGAGCAGTACTTC. Amino acids: CAWGYSYEQYF.